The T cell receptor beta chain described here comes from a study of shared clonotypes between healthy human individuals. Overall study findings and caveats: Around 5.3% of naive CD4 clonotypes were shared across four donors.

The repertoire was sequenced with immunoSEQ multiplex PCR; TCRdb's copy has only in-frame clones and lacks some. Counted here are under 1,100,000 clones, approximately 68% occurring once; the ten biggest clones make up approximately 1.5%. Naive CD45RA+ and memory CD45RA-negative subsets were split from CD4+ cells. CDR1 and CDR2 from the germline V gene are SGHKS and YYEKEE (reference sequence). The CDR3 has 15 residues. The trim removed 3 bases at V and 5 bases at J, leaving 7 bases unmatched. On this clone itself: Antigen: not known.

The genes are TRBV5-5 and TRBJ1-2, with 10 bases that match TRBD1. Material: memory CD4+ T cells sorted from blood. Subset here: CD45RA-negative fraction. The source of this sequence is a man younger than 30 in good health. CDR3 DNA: TGTGCCAGCAGCTGGGGGACAGGGGTAGGGTATGGCTACACCTTC. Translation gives CASSWGTGVGYGYTF.